These 7 T cell receptor beta chains share one sample of origin, sequenced in a study of T cell responses to AZD1222 COVID-19 vaccine. Data came from immunoSEQ multiplex PCR; TCRdb stores just in-frame clones and leaves some out. The sample lists 95,000 to 150,000 clones, about 90% occurring once. The sequences come from peripheral blood, collected 28 days after the second AZD1222 dose. The source of these receptors is an adult who received the AZD1222 COVID-19 vaccine.

The chain links TRBV3-1 (or the pseudogene TRBV3-2) to TRBJ2-5; 8 nucleotides match TRBD1. The CDR3 spans 15 residues. Germline V gene lookup returns CDR1 LGHDT and CDR2 YNNKEL (reference sequence). The ends lost 6 bases at V and 3 bases at J; junction bases unmatched: 9. The CDR3 here is CASRNRPGGEETQYF. The CDR3 DNA is TGTGCCAGCAGGAACCGACCAGGGGGCGAAGAGACCCAGTACTTC.

This chain joins TRBV18 and TRBJ1-1; D is possibly TRBD1 (5 bases). This CDR3 has 13 amino acids. V was pared by 1 base and J by 5 bases, with 8 bases between. The germline V gene encodes CDR1 KGHSH and CDR2 LQKENI. CDR3 protein: CASSPRAGTEAFF. CDR3 DNA sequence: TGTGCCAGCTCACCACGTGCAGGGACTGAAGCTTTCTTT.

This clone was observed a handful of times. CDR3 sequence (DNA): TGTGCCAGCAGCCACCCAGAGCTCCCTAACTATGGCTACACCTTC. Its protein product is CASSHPELPNYGYTF. The chain joins TRBV4-2 to TRBJ1-2; D unresolved. The V and J ends lost 3 bases and 0 bases respectively, with 11 bases between them. Germline CDR1 is LGHNA and CDR2 is YNFKEQ. The CDR3 runs to 15 residues.

The chain has TRBV5-1 and TRBJ1-6; weak D call: TRBD1 (6 bases). The V gene's germline CDR1 is SGHRS and CDR2 YFSETQ. V lost 3 bases and J lost 9, with 16 bases in between. This CDR3 is 15 amino acids long. The CDR3 protein is CASSWARQGTSPLHF. CDR3 nucleotide sequence: TGCGCCAGCAGCTGGGCCCGGCAGGGGACTTCACCCCTCCACTTT.

The gene calls are TRBV15 and TRBJ2-1; D is tentatively TRBD1 or TRBD2 (5 bases each). CDR3 size: 14 residues. Germline loops: CDR1 LNHNV, CDR2 YYDKDF (reference sequence). V dropped 5 bases and J dropped 0 bases, with 8 bases sitting between them. The CDR3 DNA sequence: TGTGCCACCAGCCCAGGGAGCTCCTACAATGAGCAGTTCTTC. Encoded protein: CATSPGSSYNEQFF.

This chain joins TRBV9 and TRBJ2-1; D not resolved. CDR1 and CDR2 from the germline V gene are SGDLS and YYNGEE. V was shortened by 0 bases and J by 0 bases, with 10 bases between the two germline ends. This CDR3 comprises 16 residues. The CDR3 here is CASSVGLMSSYNEQFF. The CDR3, as DNA: TGTGCCAGCAGCGTAGGTTTGATGAGCTCCTACAATGAGCAGTTCTTC.

The genes are TRBV3-1 (or the pseudogene TRBV3-2) and TRBJ1-1; D gene unclear. The CDR3 length is 15 residues. The V gene's germline CDR1 is LGHDT and CDR2 YNNKEL (reference sequence). V lost 2 bases to trimming and J lost 4 bases, with 14 bases between them. Here the CDR3 DNA reads TGTGCCAGCAGCCAATCGGGATTTTCAGGCACTGAAGCTTTCTTT. Its translation is CASSQSGFSGTEAFF.